These T cell receptor beta chains were read from a single sample in a study of PD-1 blockade in mismatch repair-deficient tumors. Generated by immunoSEQ multiplex PCR, the TCRdb table keeps only in-frame clones and is missing some. The repertoire holds roughly 130,000 clones, with 85% to 90% as singletons. The input for sequencing was peripheral blood, taken approximately 73 weeks after starting pembrolizumab. These receptors were taken from an adult with mismatch repair-deficient cancer. The CDR3 runs from the conserved cysteine through the conserved F or W. The order of the fields is D gene, clone size, V gene, J gene, CDR3 DNA, CDR3 protein. D genes are given only for firm matches. The size field is filled for only some rows; it gives once, few, many or a size class.

D: NA; size: NA; V: TRBV4-3; J: TRBJ2-3; DNA: TGCGCCAGCAGCCAAGGCGAATTTGGGGGTGGGGATACGCAGTATTTT; CDR3: CASSQGEFGGGDTQYF
D: TRBD2; size: NA; V: TRBV19; J: TRBJ2-1; DNA: TGTGCCAGTAGTATTCAGGGCTCTAGCGGGGGTCGGAATGAGCAGTTCTTC; CDR3: CASSIQGSSGGRNEQFF
D: NA; size: NA; V: TRBV21-1; J: TRBJ2-1; DNA: TGTGCCAGCAGCAAAAGTGACAGGGGGGATGAGCAGTTCTTC; CDR3: CASSKSDRGDEQFF
D: TRBD2; size: NA; V: TRBV7-9; J: TRBJ2-1; DNA: TGTGCCAGCAGCTTAGAGACTAGCGGGAAGGGGCAGTTCTTC; CDR3: CASSLETSGKGQFF
D: TRBD1; size: NA; V: TRBV19; J: TRBJ2-1; DNA: TGTGCCACCCGGACAGGGGTGGGTGAGCAGTTCTTC; CDR3: CATRTGVGEQFF
D: NA; size: NA; V: TRBV30; J: TRBJ1-1; DNA: TGTGCCTGGAGTGAACAGCTTAACACTGAAGCTTTCTTT; CDR3: CAWSEQLNTEAFF
D: NA; size: few; V: TRBV29-1; J: TRBJ1-2; DNA: TGCAGCGACTTAGAACAGAGCTATGGCTACACCTTC; CDR3: CSDLEQSYGYTF
D: NA; size: NA; V: TRBV4-3; J: TRBJ1-2; DNA: TGCGCCAGCAGCCAAAGCAAGAGAGAGGTGCCCTATGGCTACACCTTC; CDR3: CASSQSKREVPYGYTF
D: TRBD1; size: NA; V: TRBV28; J: TRBJ2-7; DNA: TGTGCCAGCTCCCCCCGGACAGGAGCCTACGAGCAGTACTTC; CDR3: CASSPRTGAYEQYF
D: NA; size: NA; V: TRBV7-9; J: TRBJ2-7; DNA: TGTGCCAGCAGCAAGGGGGGTAGGGACGAGCAGTACTTC; CDR3: CASSKGGRDEQYF
D: TRBD2; size: once; V: TRBV10-2; J: TRBJ2-7; DNA: TGCGCCAGCAGTGATTTGGGGGGGACCTACGAGCAGTACTTC; CDR3: CASSDLGGTYEQYF
D: TRBD1; size: NA; V: TRBV19; J: TRBJ2-7; DNA: TGTGCCAGTAGCCCAACAGGGGACCCCTACGAGCAGTACTTC; CDR3: CASSPTGDPYEQYF
D: TRBD1; size: NA; V: TRBV18; J: TRBJ2-3; DNA: TGTGCCAGCTCACTTGACAGGGGGCACGACACGCAGTATTTT; CDR3: CASSLDRGHDTQYF
D: NA; size: NA; V: TRBV4-1; J: TRBJ2-1; DNA: TGCGCCAGCAGCCAAGTTGCTGACAATGAGCAGTTCTTC; CDR3: CASSQVADNEQFF
D: NA; size: NA; V: TRBV7-8; J: TRBJ1-2; DNA: TGTGCCAGCAGCTTAGGGGGACGGGCCTCCCTTGGCTACACCTTC; CDR3: CASSLGGRASLGYTF